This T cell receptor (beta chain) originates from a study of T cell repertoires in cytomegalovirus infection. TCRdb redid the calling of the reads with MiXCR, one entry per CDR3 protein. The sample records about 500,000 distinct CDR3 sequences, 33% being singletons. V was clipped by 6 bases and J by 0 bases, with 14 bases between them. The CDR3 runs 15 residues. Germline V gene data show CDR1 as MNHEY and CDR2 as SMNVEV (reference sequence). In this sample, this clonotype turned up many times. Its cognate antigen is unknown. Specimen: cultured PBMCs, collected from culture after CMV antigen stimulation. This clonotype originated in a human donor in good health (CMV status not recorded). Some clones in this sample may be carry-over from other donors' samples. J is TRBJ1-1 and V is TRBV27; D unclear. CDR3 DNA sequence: TGTGCCAGCAGGTCGGCGGGTACCATGAACACTGAAGCTTTCTTT. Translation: CASRSAGTMNTEAFF.